The 31 T cell receptor beta chains below were found in one sample sequenced in a study of OX40 agonist ivuxolimab in advanced cancers. The data were produced by immunoSEQ multiplex PCR, yet TCRdb's version contains in-frame clones alone and is incomplete. The data show some 100,000 clones, around 80% seen once. The sample in question was CD4+ or CD8+ T cells sorted from blood, obtained in a trial of the OX40 agonist ivuxolimab. The receptors shown here come from an adult with an advanced solid tumor such as melanoma, head and neck, liver or kidney cancer.

V is TRBV7-2 and J is TRBJ2-4, with D tentatively TRBD1 (8 bases). V dropped 1 base and J dropped 6 bases, with 19 bases sitting between them. Germline CDR1 SGHTA, CDR2 FQGNSA. CDR3 length equals 17 residues. CDR3 sequence reads: CASSLVGGQGASNIQYF. Here the CDR3 DNA reads TGTGCCAGCAGCTTAGTGGGAGGGCAGGGGGCTTCAAACATTCAGTACTTC.

V usage is TRBV19 and J usage is TRBJ2-7; D is unresolved. The CDR3 runs to 12 residues. V was shortened by 5 bases and J by 2 bases, with 7 bases between the two germline ends. Germline V gene sequence: CDR1 LNHDA, CDR2 SQIVND (reference sequence). Here the CDR3 DNA reads TGTGCCAGTAGTCTGGGGACCTACGAGCAGTACGTC. Translating gives CASSLGTYEQYV.

This clone was seen once. The chain links TRBV7-2 to TRBJ2-2; perhaps D is TRBD1 or TRBD2 (5 bases each). The germline V gene has CDR1 SGHTA and CDR2 FQGNSA. V lost 5 bases, J lost 7 bases, and 14 bases lay in between. This CDR3 is built from 14 residues. CDR3 bases: TGTGCCAGCAGCCCGGGACCCGGCGGCGGGGAGCTGTTTTTT. Translation: CASSPGPGGGELFF.

This chain links TRBV9 with TRBJ1-2; D is possibly TRBD1 (5 bases). This CDR3 comprises 14 residues. Germline V CDR1 and CDR2: SGDLS, YYNGEE. V was cut by 0 bases and J by 6 bases, with 12 bases left in between. The CDR3 sequence is CASSVGRGKDGYTF. The CDR3 region has the DNA TGTGCCAGCAGCGTAGGTAGGGGAAAAGATGGCTACACCTTC. Drawing the rest from reference TRBV9 and TRBJ1-2, the complete variable domain is DSGVTQTPKHLITATGQRVTLRCSPRSGDLSVYWYQQSLDQGLQFLIQYYNGEERAKGNILERFSAQQFPDLHSELNLSSLELGDSALYFCASSVGRGKDGYTFGSGTRLTVV.

The chain couples TRBV7-2 to TRBJ2-1, with D tentatively TRBD2 (5 bases). Trimming left V 1 base short and J 0 bases short, with 10 bases between. This CDR3 is built from 16 residues. The germline V gene has CDR1 SGHTA and CDR2 FQGNSA. The CDR3 reads CASSLVSGSSYNEQFF. CDR3 DNA: TGTGCCAGCAGCTTAGTCTCGGGAAGCTCCTACAATGAGCAGTTCTTC. Together with reference TRBV7-2 and TRBJ2-1, the CDR3 gives the full variable domain: GAGVSQSPSNKVTEKGKDVELRCDPISGHTALYWYRQSLGQGLEFLIYFQGNSAPDKSGLPSDRFSAERTGGSVSTLTIQRTQQEDSAVYLCASSLVSGSSYNEQFFGPGTRLTVL.

V and J are TRBV6-6 and TRBJ2-1; D not resolved. V was shortened by 3 bases and J by 2 bases, with 11 bases between the two germline ends. CDR3 length: 15 residues. Germline V gene sequence: CDR1 MNHNY, CDR2 SVGAGI (reference sequence). The CDR3 bases are TGTGCCAGCAGTTATTCTAGTTCTCCCTACAATGAGCAGTTCTTC. The encoded protein is CASSYSSSPYNEQFF.

The gene calls are TRBV6-1 and TRBJ2-7, with a weak D call TRBD1 (5 bases). This CDR3 is 11 amino acids long. Between the trimmed V and J ends, which lost 9 bases and 3 bases, there was a span of 9 bases. Germline-derived CDR1 and CDR2 are MNHNS and SASEGT. In DNA form, the CDR3 reads TGTGCCAGTGACAGCCGCTACGAGCAGTACGTC. Protein product: CASDSRYEQYV.

This sequence joins TRBV7-2 and TRBJ2-1, with TRBD2 matching 12 bases. The V gene end was trimmed by 7 bases and the J gene end by 4 bases; junction bases not matched to a gene: 8. The CDR3 has 16 amino acids. Germline loops: CDR1 SGHTA, CDR2 FQGNSA. The chain's CDR3 is CASTSTSGGVYNEQFF. CDR3 nucleotide sequence: TGTGCCAGCACCTCGACTAGCGGGGGTGTATACAATGAGCAGTTCTTC.

The V and J genes are TRBV25-1 and TRBJ2-1; tentative D call: TRBD2 (6 bases). CDR1 and CDR2 (germline): MGHDK, SYGVNS. V gave up 4 bases and J gave up 10 bases, with 11 bases separating them. The CDR3 sequence is 12 residues long. The CDR3 sequence: CASSGARGEQFF. CDR3 bases: TGTGCCAGCAGTGGGGCCCGGGGGGAGCAGTTCTTC.

This clone was counted once. The CDR3 region has the DNA TGTGCCAGTAGTGGGCCTTCAGGGGCGCAGTACTTC. This sequence encodes CASSGPSGAQYF. This chain connects TRBV19 to TRBJ2-7, with D tentatively TRBD1 (6 bases). Trimming shortened V by 5 bases and J by 9 bases, and 14 bases separated the two germline ends. The CDR3 is made up of 12 amino acids. CDR1 and CDR2 (germline): LNHDA, SQIVND (reference sequence).

This clone showed up just a few times. This sequence joins TRBV9 and TRBJ2-5; D not certain. Trimming shortened V by 0 bases and J by 4 bases, and 13 bases separated the two germline ends. CDR1 and CDR2 from the germline V gene are SGDLS and YYNGEE. This CDR3 contains 15 residues. For the CDR3, the DNA is TGTGCCAGCAGCGTAGGGTTCGGTGAGCGAGAGACCCAGTACTTC. Amino acids: CASSVGFGERETQYF.

This chain links TRBV6-5 with TRBJ2-7; 8 bases align to TRBD1. CDR1 and CDR2 from the germline V gene are MNHEY and SVGAGI. Trimming cost V 5 bases and J 4 bases; bases outside gene matches: 7. The CDR3 is 14 residues long. In DNA form, the CDR3 reads TGTGCCAGCAGTCAGGACAGGGACGGGTACGAGCAGTACGTC. Translated, it gives CASSQDRDGYEQYV.

The genes are TRBV10-3 and TRBJ1-2; D remains unclear. This CDR3 region has 16 residues. The germline V gene encodes CDR1 ENHRY and CDR2 SYGVKD. Deletions cut 2 bases from V and 5 bases from J, with 18 bases between. Here the CDR3 DNA reads TGTGCCATCAGTGAGACCAATGGTGGGGTTCTGTATGGCTACACCTTC. It yields the protein CAISETNGGVLYGYTF.

The chain uses TRBV6-6 and TRBJ2-1, with 11 bases identical to TRBD2. The V segment lost 6 bases and the J segment 6 bases; nucleotides outside the gene matches: 7. Germline V gives CDR1 MNHNY, CDR2 SVGAGI (reference sequence). The CDR3 spans 15 residues. Written as DNA, the CDR3 is TGTGCCAGCAGCCCGTATAGCGGGGGGGGCAATGAGCAGTTCTTC. Translating gives CASSPYSGGGNEQFF.

The chain couples TRBV9 to TRBJ1-1; 7 bases are shared with TRBD1. Germline CDR1 is SGDLS and CDR2 is YYNGEE. V dropped 3 bases and J dropped 6; count of bases not matched to a gene: 5. CDR3 size: 13 residues. CDR3 in DNA: TGTGCCAGCAGCGGACAGGGTAGCCCTGAAGCTTTCTTT. Its translation: CASSGQGSPEAFF.

The chain has TRBV9 and TRBJ1-1; the match to TRBD1 covers 11 bases. The CDR3 loop spans 15 amino acids. V lost 3 bases, J lost 3 bases, and 4 bases stayed unmatched. CDR1 and CDR2 (germline): SGDLS, YYNGEE. The DNA of the CDR3 is TGTGCCAGCAGCGCCGGGACAGGGGGTCACACTGAAGCTTTCTTT. It is translated as CASSAGTGGHTEAFF.

The chain has TRBV29-1 and TRBJ1-1; 7 nucleotides agree with TRBD1. Germline lookup yields CDR1 SQVTM and CDR2 ANQGSEA. The J segment lost 3 bases and the V segment lost 6 bases, leaving 10 bases of the junction unmatched. The CDR3 loop spans 14 amino acids. For the CDR3, the DNA is TGCAGCGTGTATCGACAGGGAAGGCACACTGAAGCTTTCTTT. It codes for CSVYRQGRHTEAFF.

CDR3 region: CASRVQGSSNQPQHF. The CDR3 DNA reads TGTGCCAGTAGAGTACAGGGATCCTCCAATCAGCCCCAGCATTTT. The chain is built from TRBV19 and TRBJ1-5; D perhaps matches TRBD1 (6 bases). This CDR3 region has 15 residues. Germline assignment: CDR1 LNHDA and CDR2 SQIVND (reference sequence). Trimming removed 6 bases at V and 3 bases at J, with 15 bases between. The variable domain in full, with the rest retrieved from reference TRBV19 and TRBJ1-5, is DGGITQSPKYLFRKEGQNVTLSCEQNLNHDAMYWYRQDPGQGLRLIYYSQIVNDFQKGDIAEGYSVSREKKESFPLTVTSAQKNPTAFYLCASRVQGSSNQPQHFGDGTRLSIL.

This chain connects TRBV11-3 to TRBJ2-1, with D perhaps TRBD1 or TRBD2 (7 bases each). The length of the CDR3 is 15 residues. Germline loops: CDR1 SGHNT, CDR2 YENEEA. V was cut by 3 bases and J by 5 bases, with 14 bases left in between. DNA for the CDR3: TGTGCCAGCAGCTTCAGGGGGGGCCGGGACAATGAGCAGTTCTTC. Translated: CASSFRGGRDNEQFF.

The chain links TRBV6-7 to TRBJ2-7; D is ambiguous. TRBV6-7 is recorded as an ORF, its role being uncertain. Trimming shortened V by 2 bases and J by 3 bases, and 8 bases separated the two germline ends. The CDR3 covers 13 residues. The CDR3 nucleotides are TGTGCCAGCAGTTACCGGCCGAACTACGAGCAGTACTTC. This gives the protein CASSYRPNYEQYF.

The rearrangement links TRBV7-8 to TRBJ1-6; TRBD1 agrees at 12 bases. The CDR3 covers 15 residues. J was trimmed by 7 bases and V by 5 bases; bases with no gene match: 3. Germline V gives CDR1 SGHVS, CDR2 FQNEAQ. CDR3 amino acids: CASSPGTGGNSPLHF. CDR3 DNA: TGTGCCAGCAGCCCCGGGACAGGGGGCAATTCACCCCTCCACTTT.

CDR3 in amino acids: CASSPRTSGALDTQYF. The CDR3, as DNA: TGTGCCAGCAGCCCCCGGACTAGCGGGGCGTTAGATACGCAGTATTTT. The chain recombines TRBV7-6 with TRBJ2-3, with TRBD2 matching over 12 bases. Germline-derived CDR1 and CDR2 are SGHVS and FNYEAQ. The CDR3 is made up of 16 amino acids. V was pared by 5 bases and J by 5 bases, with 8 bases of the junction left unmatched.

The J gene is TRBJ1-6, the V gene TRBV28; 8 nucleotides align to TRBD1. There are 15 residues in the CDR3. Germline assignment: CDR1 MDHEN and CDR2 SYDVKM. V trimming: 5 bases; J trimming: 7 bases; junction bases outside the gene matches: 7. CDR3 amino acids: CASSRPDRANSPLHF. The DNA for the CDR3 is TGTGCCAGCAGTCGGCCGGACAGGGCCAATTCACCCCTCCACTTT.

The chain combines TRBV28 with TRBJ1-6; 8 bases are a match to TRBD1. V dropped 3 bases and J dropped 8; count of bases not matched to a gene: 3. The germline gives CDR1 MDHEN, CDR2 SYDVKM. The CDR3 covers 14 residues. The CDR3 DNA is TGTGCCAGCAGTTTGGGGACAGGTCATTCACCCCTCCACTTT. It is translated as CASSLGTGHSPLHF.

This chain links TRBV28 with TRBJ1-1, with D perhaps TRBD1 (6 bases). This CDR3 has 14 amino acids. Germline V gene lookup returns CDR1 MDHEN and CDR2 SYDVKM. The germline V and J ends were trimmed by 7 bases and 2 bases, with 14 bases remaining between them. The CDR3 region is CASTRGGANTEAFF. For the CDR3, the DNA is TGTGCCAGCACCCGGGGGGGGGCAAACACTGAAGCTTTCTTT.

This clone was observed a single time. The gene calls are TRBV6-5 and TRBJ2-7, with TRBD1 as a possible D gene (6 bases). The CDR3 sequence is 12 residues long. Germline CDR1 reads MNHEY; CDR2 reads SVGAGI. V was pared by 6 bases and J by 5 bases, with 11 bases between. DNA for the CDR3: TGTGCCAGCAGCAGGGGTAAAAACGAGCAGTACTTC. Its translation: CASSRGKNEQYF.

This chain joins TRBV5-6 and TRBJ1-1; D remains unclear. Germline V gene sequence: CDR1 SGHDT, CDR2 YYEEEE. V lost 2 bases to trimming and J lost 6 bases, with 5 bases between them. The CDR3 has 11 residues. The CDR3 DNA sequence: TGTGCCAGCAGCTTTGGCCCTGAAGCTTTCTTT. Amino acids: CASSFGPEAFF.

V gene TRBV30 combines with J gene TRBJ1-6, with TRBD1 as a possible D gene (5 bases). V was shortened by 8 bases and J by 10 bases, with 24 bases between the two germline ends. Germline V gene lookup returns CDR1 GTSNPN and CDR2 SVGIG (reference sequence). The CDR3 length is 15 residues. CDR3 DNA: TGTGCCGGCCGGGGGGGGACTATGTTTGGGTCACCCCTCCACTTT. Translated, it gives CAGRGGTMFGSPLHF.

This clone has ten or more counts. J is TRBJ1-5 and V is TRBV10-3; TRBD1 agrees at 11 bases. Germline values: CDR1 ENHRY, CDR2 SYGVKD. V gave up 10 bases and J gave up 6 bases; unmatched junction bases: 8. This CDR3 region has 14 residues. CDR3 sequence reads: CATAGTGGAQPQHF. CDR3 DNA: TGTGCCACCGCGGGGACAGGGGGGGCTCAGCCCCAGCATTTT.

The chain links TRBV6-5 to TRBJ2-1; TRBD1 matches at 9 bases. The CDR3 runs to 15 residues. V was clipped by 5 bases and J by 2 bases; unmatched bases: 4. CDR1 and CDR2 (germline): MNHEY, SVGAGI. Written as DNA, the CDR3 is TGTGCCAGCAGTCCTAGGGACAGGGCCTACAATGAGCAGTTCTTC. This translates into CASSPRDRAYNEQFF.

In DNA form, the CDR3 reads TGCGCCAGCAGCTTTATTGCAGATACGCAGTATTTT. Amino acids: CASSFIADTQYF. The J gene is TRBJ2-3, the V gene TRBV5-1; D unclear. Germline V gene lookup returns CDR1 SGHRS and CDR2 YFSETQ. This CDR3 is 12 amino acids long. The germline V and J ends were trimmed by 2 bases and 4 bases, with 5 bases remaining between them.